What follows are 13 T cell receptor beta chains derived from one specimen sequenced in a study of shared clonotypes between healthy human individuals. It was CD45RO-negative cells, positively selected for CCR7, that made up naive CD8 cells, with terminally differentiated effector memory CD45RA+ cells excluded. Only in-frame clones appear in the TCRdb table, and some are missing; sequencing was by immunoSEQ multiplex PCR. The sample has hundreds of thousands of clones; nearly 98% are singletons. Sequenced sample: naive CD8+ T cells sorted from blood. These receptors came from a man aged 25-40 years in good health.

This clone has more than one count but fewer than ten. The rearrangement uses TRBV9 and TRBJ1-2, with no clear D. Deletions cut 3 bases from V and 3 bases from J, with 6 bases between. Germline CDR1 SGDLS, CDR2 YYNGEE. The CDR3 totals 12 residues. The CDR3: CASSAGYYGYTF. CDR3 in DNA: TGTGCCAGCAGCGCAGGATACTATGGCTACACCTTC.

The chain is built from TRBV29-1 and TRBJ2-3; unclear D gene. Per the germline V gene, CDR1 is SQVTM and CDR2 is ANQGSEA. Trimming shortened V by 4 bases and J by 0 bases, and 17 bases separated the two germline ends. The CDR3 extends over 16 amino acids. The CDR3 nucleotides are TGCAGCGTTGGGTTCGCCAGCCTCCATAGCACAGATACGCAGTATTTT. Translation gives CSVGFASLHSTDTQYF.

This sequence joins TRBV7-6 and TRBJ2-7; 11 positions agree with TRBD2. Germline V CDR1 and CDR2: SGHVS, FNYEAQ. The junction had 8 bases not matched to a gene; V was cut back by 5 bases and J by 5 bases. The CDR3 sequence is 15 residues long. The CDR3 region has the DNA TGTGCCAGCAGCGACCCGACTAGCGGGGAAGACGAGCAGTACTTC. The encoded protein is CASSDPTSGEDEQYF.

The CDR3 sequence: CASSPWGLSQPQHF. As DNA, the CDR3 is TGTGCCAGCTCACCCTGGGGGCTTTCTCAGCCCCAGCATTTT. The rearrangement joins TRBV18 to TRBJ1-5, with D perhaps matching TRBD1 (6 bases). The CDR3 totals 14 residues. Per germline, CDR1 KGHSH and CDR2 LQKENI. The V gene lost 3 bases and the J gene lost 6 bases, with 12 bases spanning the gap.

The rearrangement joins TRBV9 to TRBJ2-6; D possibly uses TRBD1 or TRBD2 (5 bases each). The V gene lost 9 bases and the J gene lost 4 bases, with 20 bases spanning the gap. The CDR3 is 16 residues long. Germline V gives CDR1 SGDLS, CDR2 YYNGEE. The CDR3 bases are TGTGCCACCCTCCTCGGGGCGCCGGGAGGGGCCAACGTCCTGACTTTC. Translated: CATLLGAPGGANVLTF.

Details on this clone: The junction shows a germline mismatch at one end, possibly a read error. The same CDR3 also results from other DNA sequences found in this sample. The rearrangement uses TRBV29-1 and TRBJ1-1, with D hard to call. The length of the CDR3 is 10 residues. The germline CDR1 and CDR2 sequences are SQVTM and ANQGSEA. The CDR3 protein is CSAMNTEAFF. CDR3 nucleotide sequence: TGCAGCGCCATGAATACTGAAGCTTTCTTT.

The rearrangement joins TRBV6-6 to TRBJ2-7; perhaps TRBD2 as D (5 bases). Germline V gives CDR1 MNHNY, CDR2 SVGAGI (reference sequence). V was clipped by 4 bases and J by 4 bases, with 14 bases between them. The CDR3 spans 14 residues. The CDR3 sequence: CASSSTHRGYEQYF. The CDR3 nucleotides read TGTGCCAGCAGTTCCACCCACCGAGGGTACGAGCAGTACTTC.

V is TRBV5-6 and J is TRBJ2-2; 8 nucleotides agree with TRBD1. Germline CDR1 and CDR2: SGHDT and YYEEEE. Unmatched junction bases numbered 10, after V lost 3 bases and J lost 0 bases. The CDR3 has 18 residues. Here the CDR3 reads CASSYPVIRGPNTGELFF. The CDR3 DNA reads as TGTGCCAGCAGCTACCCGGTTATCAGGGGGCCGAACACCGGGGAGCTGTTTTTT.

The chain couples TRBV27 to TRBJ1-4; D gene unclear. Per germline, CDR1 MNHEY and CDR2 SMNVEV (reference sequence). The V and J ends lost 5 bases and 0 bases respectively, with 13 bases between them. This CDR3 region has 16 residues. The CDR3, as DNA: TGTGCCAGCAGTGTCCTGAGAGTAGCAACTAATGAAAAACTGTTTTTT. This codes for CASSVLRVATNEKLFF.

The chain combines TRBV30 with TRBJ2-1, with D possibly being TRBD1 or TRBD2 (5 bases each). The germline V gene encodes CDR1 GTSNPN and CDR2 SVGIG (reference sequence). With 2 bases removed from V and 6 bases from J, the gap between germline ends came to 17 bases. This CDR3 comprises 15 residues. The CDR3 sequence is CAWSPGTITGNEQFF. CDR3 nucleotides: TGTGCCTGGAGTCCCGGGACGATAACGGGCAATGAGCAGTTCTTC.

V usage is TRBV7-6 and J usage is TRBJ2-1; tentatively, D is TRBD2 (6 bases). Germline V CDR1 and CDR2: SGHVS, FNYEAQ. The CDR3 is 13 amino acids. The V and J ends lost 4 bases and 7 bases respectively, with 11 bases between them. Here the CDR3 DNA reads TGTGCCAGCAGCTCCGGGACTTCGAATGAGCAGTTCTTC. It encodes CASSSGTSNEQFF.

The chain couples TRBV9 to TRBJ2-1; D possibly corresponds to TRBD2 (6 bases). This CDR3 region has 12 residues. The V end was cut by 3 bases, the J end by 9 bases, with 10 bases between. The germline V gene has CDR1 SGDLS and CDR2 YYNGEE. CDR3 in DNA: TGTGCCAGCAGCGGGGGACTCAGTGAGCAGTTCTTC. Its protein product is CASSGGLSEQFF.

V gene TRBV7-9 combines with J gene TRBJ1-3; D remains ambiguous. V gave up 5 bases and J gave up 2 bases, with 13 bases separating them. Germline V lookup: CDR1 SEHNR, CDR2 FQNEAQ (reference sequence). The CDR3 is made up of 15 amino acids. The CDR3: CASSPSIQPGNTIYF. CDR3 coding DNA: TGTGCCAGCAGCCCATCGATCCAGCCTGGAAACACCATATATTTT.